This T cell receptor beta chain was sequenced for a study of OX40 agonist ivuxolimab in advanced cancers. TCRdb keeps only in-frame clones here, not all; method: immunoSEQ multiplex PCR. The table has about 26,000 clones, roughly four fifths seen once. This CDR3 comprises 15 residues. The V end was cut by 0 bases, the J end by 3 bases, with 9 bases between. CDR1 and CDR2 from the germline V gene are ENHRY and SYGVKD. The sequencing used CD4+ or CD8+ T cells sorted from blood, collected in a trial of the OX40 agonist ivuxolimab. V gene TRBV10-3 combines with J gene TRBJ1-5, with D uncertain. This receptor was obtained from an adult with an advanced solid tumor such as melanoma, head and neck, liver or kidney cancer. The CDR3 loop is CAISESETANQPQHF. CDR3 DNA: TGTGCCATCAGTGAGTCTGAGACCGCCAATCAGCCCCAGCATTTT.